This T cell receptor beta chain derives from a study of T cells after yellow fever vaccination. Study results and limitations: Abundant clonotypes (contaminants from the bulk population) could be present in FACS-sorted repertoires. The secondary response peaked faster, at day 5 versus 15, but was weaker. Primary-vaccination clones mostly resurfaced post-booster (less than 98% CD4, approximately 90% CD8).

Researchers made TCR cDNA using 5'RACE template switching, and this step added a universal primer site and UMIs. From the 5' RACE reads, TCRdb called clonotypes with MiXCR, one entry per CDR3 protein. The sample has tens of thousands of distinct CDR3 sequences; 7% to 8.5% are singletons. This clonotype was seen at least ten times. Its antigen remains unidentified. The V gene lost 7 bases and the J gene lost 2 bases, with 15 bases spanning the gap. CDR1 LNHDA and CDR2 SQIVND come from the germline V gene (reference sequence). This CDR3 region has 14 residues. The chain joins TRBV19 to TRBJ2-7; maybe TRBD2 (7 bases). The receptor comes from a man between 18 and 35 years old who received the YFV17D yellow fever vaccine. Sample: CD8+ T cells sorted from PBMCs, taken less than 18 days after the first yellow fever vaccination. In DNA form, the CDR3 reads TGTGCCAGTAAGGAACGGGGGGACACCTACGAGCAGTACTTC. Amino acid sequence: CASKERGDTYEQYF. Supplemented by reference TRBV19 and TRBJ2-7, the full variable domain reads DGGITQSPKYLFRKEGQNVTLSCEQNLNHDAMYWYRQDPGQGLRLIYYSQIVNDFQKGDIAEGYSVSREKKESFPLTVTSAQKNPTAFYLCASKERGDTYEQYFGPGTRLTVT.